This TCR beta chain was identified during a study of cytomegalovirus exposure and HLA in healthy donors. Overall study findings and caveats: Reports described diagnosis of cytomegalovirus status by the classifier as highly specific and sensitive. By HLA locus, TCR association rates varied in a later analysis, with DRB1 showing the most and HLA-C the fewest.

The CDR3 runs to 14 residues. Germline lookup yields CDR1 SNHLY and CDR2 FYNNEI. V lost 7 bases to trimming and J lost 2 bases, with 12 bases between them. The PCR used 60 Vbeta and 13 Jbeta primers. Clones were sequenced by immunoSEQ multiplex PCR, and TCRdb holds only the in-frame ones, with some missing. The repertoire table contains some 110,000 clones. To note about this clone: Antigen specificity is unknown.

The TCR was taken from a young man in good health and CMV-seronegative. The rearrangement uses TRBV2 and TRBJ1-5, with a weak D call TRBD1 (6 bases). Sequencing input: PBMCs. The CDR3 sequence: CASMQGLGNQPQHF. Written as DNA, the CDR3 is TGTGCCAGCATGCAGGGGCTGGGCAATCAGCCCCAGCATTTT.